This T cell receptor (beta chain) comes out of a study of T cells after yellow fever vaccination. Study results and limitations: CD4 and CD8 compartments shared a small share of clonotypes, likely from convergent recombination.

In TCRdb, the 5' RACE reads were re-called with MiXCR into one record per CDR3 protein. The sample lists over 300,000 distinct CDR3 sequences, around 3.6% occurring once. This clonotype was observed many times. Its antigen is unidentified. Germline V gene sequence: CDR1 MNHNS, CDR2 SASEGT. V was shortened by 1 base and J by 3 bases, with 10 bases between the two germline ends. This CDR3 spans 14 amino acids. This chain uses TRBV6-1 with TRBJ2-7; D unresolved. This specimen consisted of PBMCs, obtained on the day of the yellow fever booster vaccination. This clonotype originated in a man aged 18 to 30 who received the YFV17D yellow fever vaccine. CDR3 in DNA: TGTGCCAGCAGTGAAGTTCCAGGAAGCTACGAGCAGTACTTC. Its translation is CASSEVPGSYEQYF.